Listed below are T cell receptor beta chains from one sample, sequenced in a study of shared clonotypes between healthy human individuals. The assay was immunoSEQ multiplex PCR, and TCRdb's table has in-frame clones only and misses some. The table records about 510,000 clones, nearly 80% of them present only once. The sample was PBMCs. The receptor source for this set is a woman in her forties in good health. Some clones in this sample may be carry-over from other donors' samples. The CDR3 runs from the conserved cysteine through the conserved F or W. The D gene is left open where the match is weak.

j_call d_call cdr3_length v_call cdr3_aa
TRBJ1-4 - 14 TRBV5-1 CASQRDRIGEKLFF
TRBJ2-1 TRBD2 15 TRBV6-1 CASSVSGISYNEQFF
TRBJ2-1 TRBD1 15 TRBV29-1 CSVEGGQGTYNEQFF
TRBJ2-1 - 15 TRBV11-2 CASSLVGFSYNEQFF
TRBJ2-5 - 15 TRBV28 CASSLTPGRRETQYF
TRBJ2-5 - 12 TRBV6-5 CAISENGETQYF
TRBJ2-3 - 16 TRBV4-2 CASSQGGARGLHTQYF
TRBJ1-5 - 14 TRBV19 CASSIIIRGQPQHF
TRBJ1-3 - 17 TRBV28 CASSLSRSGGTRDTIYF
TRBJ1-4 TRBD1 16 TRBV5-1 CASSTAGTGANEKLFF
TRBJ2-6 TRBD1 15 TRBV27 CASSLTGSGANVLTF
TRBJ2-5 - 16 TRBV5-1 CASSSTPGPQGETQYF